One and the same sample provided the 18 T cell receptor beta chains below, sequenced in a study of post-analysis software for immune sequencing data. Study-wide points: There were several TRBV segments more frequent in patients than controls, and TRBV5-6, TRBV5-1 and TRBV20-1 were among them.

No antigens are known for them. Libraries were made from TCR beta cDNA, and they carried unique molecular identifiers. TCRdb re-called the PCR reads through MiXCR, storing one row per CDR3 protein. In the table there are about 760,000 distinct CDR3 sequences, about 27% of which are singletons. What was sequenced was blood. The receptor source for this set is a girl aged 5 to 17 with multiple sclerosis.

There are a few counts of this clonotype. In nucleotides, the CDR3 is TGTGCCAGCAGCCAACAGGGATCGAACTATGGCTACACCTTC. Translating it yields CASSQQGSNYGYTF. J is TRBJ1-2 and V is TRBV3-1, with D possibly being TRBD1 (5 bases). This CDR3 region has 14 residues. V was shortened by 2 bases and J by 2 bases, with 9 bases between the two germline ends. Germline V gives CDR1 LGHDT, CDR2 YNNKEL (reference sequence).

This clonotype was counted once. The J gene is TRBJ2-5, the V gene TRBV7-8; 8 bases fit TRBD1. From germline, CDR1 is SGHVS and CDR2 FQNEAQ. Trimming took 6 bases from V and 12 from J; bases not matched to a gene: 18. The length of the CDR3 is 15 residues. The CDR3 sequence: CASSPAGQERYEKYF. As DNA, the CDR3 is TGTGCCAGCAGTCCGGCGGGACAGGAACGATACGAGAAGTACTTC.

This clonotype was counted between two and nine times. The junction and the germline gene differ at one end; a read error may be behind it. The genes are TRBV6-2 or TRBV6-3 and TRBJ2-7, with a tentative D call TRBD2 (6 bases). Per germline, CDR1 MNHEY and CDR2 SVGEGT. This CDR3 contains 16 residues. This CDR3 is CASSYSGDRHSYEQYF. CDR3 in DNA: TGTGCCAGCAGCTACTCGGGGGACCGGCACTCCTACGAGCAGTACTTC.

For this clonotype: This may be a read error, as it is one base from a much larger clone. Here the CDR3 reads CSARNTRAGDHGEQFF. The CDR3 nucleotides are TGCAGTGCTAGAAACACCCGAGCGGGAGATCATGGTGAGCAGTTCTTC. The chain uses TRBV20-1 and TRBJ2-1; 8 bases are a match to TRBD2. With V trimmed by 2 bases and J by 9 bases, 15 bases remained unmatched. There are 16 residues in the CDR3. The germline V gene encodes CDR1 DFQATT and CDR2 SNEGSKA (reference sequence).

This clonotype has just a few counts. The rearrangement joins TRBV28 to TRBJ2-1; 12 bases line up with TRBD2. CDR1 and CDR2 (germline): MDHEN, SYDVKM. The CDR3 spans 20 residues. The V segment lost 4 bases and the J segment 1 base; nucleotides outside the gene matches: 14. CDR3 sequence reads: CASSSSGTSGQKFSYNEQFF. CDR3 bases: TGTGCCAGCAGTTCTTCCGGGACTAGCGGGCAAAAATTTTCCTACAATGAGCAGTTCTTC.

The chain joins TRBV15 to TRBJ1-2; TRBD1 is a possible D gene (6 bases). Trimming removed 1 base at V and 5 bases at J, with 11 bases between. Germline-derived CDR1 and CDR2 are LNHNV and YYDKDF (reference sequence). This CDR3 comprises 14 residues. The CDR3 sequence is CATSRGGQTYGYTF. Written as DNA, the CDR3 is TGTGCCACCAGCAGAGGTGGACAGACGTATGGCTACACCTTC.

This clonotype came up many times. This rearrangement joins TRBV29-1 to TRBJ2-7, with D tentatively TRBD2 (7 bases). The germline CDR1 and CDR2 sequences are SQVTM and ANQGSEA. The CDR3 consists of 12 residues. Between the trimmed V and J ends, which lost 6 bases and 1 base, there was a span of 10 bases. The CDR3 DNA is TGCAGCGTGGGGGGGCAGTCCTACGAGCAGTACTTC. Translation: CSVGGQSYEQYF.

This clonotype came up a few times. CDR3: CASSPTSFSGSGTEETQYF. The CDR3 coding sequence is TGCGCCAGCAGCCCCACTTCTTTTAGCGGGAGCGGGACGGAGGAGACCCAGTACTTC. V usage is TRBV4-3 and J usage is TRBJ2-5, with 9 bases fitting TRBD2. From germline, CDR1 is LGHNA and CDR2 YSLEER. The CDR3 loop spans 19 amino acids. J was trimmed by 5 bases and V by 4 bases; bases with no gene match: 20.

This chain links TRBV20-1 with TRBJ1-5, with D perhaps matching TRBD1 (5 bases). Germline-derived CDR1 and CDR2 are DFQATT and SNEGSKA (reference sequence). The CDR3 loop spans 15 amino acids. Between the trimmed V and J ends, which lost 3 bases and 7 bases, there was a span of 19 bases. The CDR3 here is CSASVGAGVDQPQHF. The CDR3 DNA reads TGCAGTGCTAGCGTAGGAGCGGGGGTAGACCAGCCCCAGCATTTT.

The gene calls are TRBV7-2 and TRBJ2-5; the match to TRBD2 covers 12 bases. V lost 1 base to trimming and J lost 7 bases; unmatched junction nucleotides: 4. Germline CDR1 is SGHTA and CDR2 is FQGNSA. The CDR3 totals 15 residues. CDR3 sequence: CASSLVTSGSGTQYF. The CDR3 DNA follows: TGTGCCAGCAGCTTAGTGACTAGCGGGAGTGGGACCCAGTACTTC. The full variable domain, its missing parts supplied by reference TRBV7-2 and TRBJ2-5, is GAGVSQSPSNKVTEKGKDVELRCDPISGHTALYWYRQSLGQGLEFLIYFQGNSAPDKSGLPSDRFSAERTGGSVSTLTIQRTQQEDSAVYLCASSLVTSGSGTQYFGPGTRLLVL.

The rearrangement uses TRBV7-9 and TRBJ2-7; perhaps D is TRBD1 or TRBD2 (5 bases each). The CDR3 is 15 residues long. Trimming took off 4 bases at V and 4 bases at J, with 17 bases between the two ends. From germline, CDR1 is SEHNR and CDR2 FQNEAQ (reference sequence). In DNA form, the CDR3 reads TGTGCCAGCAGCTGGGTGAGGGGTGGGACGTACGAGCAGTACTTC. This gives the protein CASSWVRGGTYEQYF.

The chain links TRBV4-1 to TRBJ1-2; D not resolved. From germline, CDR1 is MGHRA and CDR2 YSYEKL. V was pared by 1 base and J by 8 bases, with 17 bases between. This CDR3 has 15 amino acids. CDR3: CASSQGFSPSWGYTF. DNA of the CDR3: TGCGCCAGCAGCCAAGGGTTCAGCCCCTCGTGGGGCTACACCTTC.

The chain uses TRBV12-3 or TRBV12-4 and TRBJ1-6, with 7 bases aligning to TRBD1. Trimming removed 2 bases from V and 5 bases from J; junction bases left unmatched: 3. The CDR3 consists of 15 residues. This chain's CDR3 is CASSLFQGDNSPLHF. The CDR3, as DNA: TGTGCCAGCAGTTTATTCCAGGGGGATAATTCACCCCTCCACTTT.

The gene calls are TRBV6-2 or TRBV6-3 and TRBJ2-1; a possible D gene is TRBD1 (5 bases). The V gene lost 6 bases and the J gene lost 6 bases, with 18 bases spanning the gap. Germline values: CDR1 MNHEY, CDR2 SVGEGT. The CDR3 is 15 amino acids. The CDR3 bases are TGTGCCAGCAGACACATGGACAAACCTCGCAATGAGCAGTTCTTC. Translation: CASRHMDKPRNEQFF.

The chain uses TRBV15 and TRBJ1-1; TRBD1 might be the D (5 bases). Trimming stripped 3 bases from V and 1 base from J, with 12 bases between. CDR1 is LNHNV and CDR2 is YYDKDF in the germline V gene (reference sequence). This CDR3 region has 15 residues. CDR3 bases: TGTGCCACCAGCAGCGCCGGGACGGGGAACACTGAAGCTTTCTTT. This codes for CATSSAGTGNTEAFF.

The gene calls are TRBV25-1 and TRBJ2-3; 8 bases fit TRBD2. The germline CDR1 and CDR2 sequences are MGHDK and SYGVNS. This CDR3 contains 15 residues. The V and J ends lost 2 bases and 2 bases, in that order; junction bases with no gene match: 3. The CDR3 region is CASSEAGGHTDTQYF. The CDR3 DNA is TGTGCCAGCAGTGAAGCGGGGGGTCACACAGATACGCAGTATTTT.

This clonotype occurred a few times. The V and J genes are TRBV10-3 and TRBJ2-5; unclear D gene. The CDR3 runs to 13 residues. V shed 8 bases and J shed 7 bases, with 17 bases lying between them. CDR1 is ENHRY and CDR2 is SYGVKD in the germline V gene. The CDR3 reads CAIAAAGDWTQYF. CDR3 coding DNA: TGTGCCATCGCGGCGGCCGGCGATTGGACCCAGTACTTC.

This clonotype was counted between two and nine times. The genes are TRBV10-3 and TRBJ2-7, with D tentatively TRBD1 (5 bases). V lost 4 bases and J lost 4, with 14 bases in between. The CDR3 extends over 14 amino acids. CDR1 is ENHRY and CDR2 is SYGVKD in the germline V gene. The CDR3 here is CAISVLGLGYEQYF. The DNA for the CDR3 is TGTGCCATCAGTGTGCTGGGGCTTGGGTACGAGCAGTACTTC.